The next 20 T cell receptor beta chains were all read from a single sample in a study of blood T cell repertoires in COVID-19. Profiling relied on immunoSEQ multiplex PCR, and the TCRdb table lists in-frame clones only, not all of them. The data show 310,000 or so clones, about 88% seen once. The sample was PBMCs or T cells enriched from blood (not recorded which). These receptors originate from a woman aged 40 to 50 who had recovered from COVID-19.

V gene TRBV11-2 combines with J gene TRBJ1-2; tentatively, D is TRBD1 (5 bases). The CDR3 is 16 amino acids. Germline CDR1 and CDR2: SGHAT and FQNNGV. Trimming removed 6 bases at V and 0 bases at J, with 17 bases between. CDR3 coding DNA: TGTGCCAGCAGATCCCTACGGGGGAAGGCTAACTATGGCTACACCTTC. The encoded protein is CASRSLRGKANYGYTF.

This chain joins TRBV13 and TRBJ2-3; 8 bases are a match to TRBD2. This CDR3 has 16 residues. The germline V gene has CDR1 PRHDT and CDR2 FYEKMQ (reference sequence). With 1 base clipped from V and 5 bases from J, the junction kept 8 bases outside the gene matches. CDR3 coding DNA: TGTGCCAGCAGCTTAGCGATTAGCGGGGCGGTAGATACGCAGTATTTT. Its protein product is CASSLAISGAVDTQYF.

CDR3 loop: CASSLGGDATGELFF. The DNA for the CDR3 is TGTGCCAGCAGCTTAGGGGGAGACGCCACCGGGGAGCTGTTTTTT. The V call is TRBV11-2, the J call TRBJ2-2, with D perhaps TRBD2 (5 bases). Germline-derived CDR1 and CDR2 are SGHAT and FQNNGV. This CDR3 spans 15 amino acids. V was cut by 1 base and J by 4 bases, with 10 bases left in between. Combining the CDR3 with reference TRBV11-2 and TRBJ2-2 gives the whole variable domain EAGVAQSPRYKIIEKRQSVAFWCNPISGHATLYWYQQILGQGPKLLIQFQNNGVVDDSQLPKDRFSAERLKGVDSTLKIQPAKLEDSAVYLCASSLGGDATGELFFGEGSRLTVL.

The rearrangement joins TRBV4-1 to TRBJ2-4; D remains ambiguous. V was shortened by 1 base and J by 0 bases, with 13 bases between the two germline ends. Germline V gene sequence: CDR1 MGHRA, CDR2 YSYEKL. This CDR3 is 17 amino acids long. CDR3 sequence: CASSQVTWALAKNIQYF. CDR3 nucleotides: TGCGCCAGCAGCCAAGTTACATGGGCTTTAGCCAAAAACATTCAGTACTTC.

V and J are TRBV27 and TRBJ1-6; 8 bases align to TRBD1. The trim removed 7 bases at V and 9 bases at J, leaving 8 bases unmatched. Germline loops: CDR1 MNHEY, CDR2 SMNVEV (reference sequence). CDR3 length equals 14 residues. CDR3 residues: CASTLDRAGSPLHF. For the CDR3, the DNA is TGTGCCAGCACCTTGGACAGGGCGGGTTCACCCCTCCACTTT.

The chain combines TRBV18 with TRBJ2-2; no clear D. CDR3 size: 15 residues. Trimming took 3 bases from V and 0 from J, leaving 8 bases between them. Germline CDR1 and CDR2: KGHSH and LQKENI. In DNA form, the CDR3 reads TGTGCCAGCTCACCTGTGGGCACGAACACCGGGGAGCTGTTTTTT. This codes for CASSPVGTNTGELFF.

This chain uses TRBV7-9 with TRBJ2-2, with 9 nucleotides matching TRBD1. V trimming: 5 bases; J trimming: 6 bases; junction bases outside the gene matches: 16. Per germline, CDR1 SEHNR and CDR2 FQNEAQ (reference sequence). This CDR3 has 18 amino acids. The chain's CDR3 is CASSHHRDREIRAGELFF. As DNA, the CDR3 is TGTGCCAGCAGCCACCATCGGGACAGGGAAATTAGGGCCGGGGAGCTGTTTTTT.

The V and J genes are TRBV9 and TRBJ2-7; the match to TRBD1 covers 9 bases. V trimming: 4 bases; J trimming: 0 bases; junction bases outside the gene matches: 2. The germline CDR1 and CDR2 sequences are SGDLS and YYNGEE. There are 14 residues in the CDR3. CDR3 protein: CASSLGQGSYEQYF. CDR3 in DNA: TGTGCCAGCAGCCTGGGACAGGGCTCCTACGAGCAGTACTTC. Looking up the rest from reference TRBV9 and TRBJ2-7 gives the full variable domain: DSGVTQTPKHLITATGQRVTLRCSPRSGDLSVYWYQQSLDQGLQFLIQYYNGEERAKGNILERFSAQQFPDLHSELNLSSLELGDSALYFCASSLGQGSYEQYFGPGTRLTVT.

This clone was counted once. Mismatch with germline at one junction end may stem from a read error. The CDR3 nucleotides read TGCGCCAGCCGCTTACCGGGGGGTCAAGAGACCCAGTACTTC. It encodes CASRLPGGQETQYF. The chain is built from TRBV5-1 and TRBJ2-5; 7 positions match TRBD2. The germline gives CDR1 SGHRS, CDR2 YFSETQ. CDR3 length equals 14 residues. The full variable domain, with the rest looked up from reference TRBV5-1 and TRBJ2-5, is KAGVTQTPRYLIKTRGQQVTLSCSPISGHRSVSWYQQTPGQGLQFLFEYFSETQRNKGNFPGRFSGRQFSNSRSEMNVSTLELGDSALYLCASRLPGGQETQYFGPGTRLLVL.

This chain uses TRBV7-2 with TRBJ1-2, with 9 bases lining up with TRBD1. CDR3 size: 13 residues. In germline, CDR1 is SGHTA, CDR2 FQGNSA. J was trimmed by 10 bases and V by 3 bases; bases with no gene match: 6. The CDR3, as DNA: TGTGCCAGCAGCTTGGACAGGGGAGTGACCTACACCTTC. Protein: CASSLDRGVTYTF.

DNA for the CDR3: TGTGCCACCCAGGACACTCTAAAGCAGCCCCAGCATTTT. Its translation is CATQDTLKQPQHF. The rearrangement links TRBV28 to TRBJ1-5, with D perhaps TRBD1 (5 bases). Germline CDR1 reads MDHEN; CDR2 reads SYDVKM. This CDR3 comprises 13 residues. Trimming stripped 10 bases from V and 7 bases from J, with 17 bases between.

V and J are TRBV21-1 and TRBJ1-2; the D call TRBD1 from the table was never checked on the DNA. TRBV21-1 is given as a pseudogene. The CDR3 has 12 amino acids. This CDR3 is CASRGLRYGYTF. As DNA, the CDR3 is TGTGCCAGCAGGGGCCTTCGGTATGGCTACACCTTC.

The chain joins TRBV10-3 to TRBJ1-4; 7 bases fit TRBD1. Trimming took 10 bases from V and 7 from J; bases not matched to a gene: 15. The CDR3 covers 15 residues. Germline assignment: CDR1 ENHRY and CDR2 SYGVKD. The CDR3 bases are TGTGCCACCCAGTCGAGGGGACAGCTCAGTGAAAAACTGTTTTTT. Protein sequence: CATQSRGQLSEKLFF.

This clone was observed a handful of times. J is TRBJ2-7 and V is TRBV28, with 9 bases identical to TRBD1. The CDR3 consists of 15 residues. Germline V gene data show CDR1 as MDHEN and CDR2 as SYDVKM. The junction had 10 bases not matched to a gene; V was cut back by 6 bases and J by 4 bases. The chain's CDR3 is CASSPGDRDLYEQYF. As DNA, the CDR3 is TGTGCCAGCAGCCCCGGGGACAGGGATCTTTACGAGCAGTACTTC.

The chain uses TRBV7-9 and TRBJ1-2; D is unclear. With 6 bases removed from V and 8 bases from J, the gap between germline ends came to 13 bases. CDR1 is SEHNR, CDR2 FQNEAQ, per germline (reference sequence). The CDR3 extends over 12 amino acids. DNA for the CDR3: TGTGCCAGCAGTGGGGAGGGTCGAGGCTACACCTTC. Its protein product is CASSGEGRGYTF.

V gene TRBV18 combines with J gene TRBJ1-1; D not certain. CDR3 length: 14 amino acids. The germline V gene encodes CDR1 KGHSH and CDR2 LQKENI. Trimming cost V 2 bases and J 2 bases, with 9 bases left between them. The CDR3 protein is CASSPMQINTEAFF. CDR3 sequence (DNA): TGTGCCAGCTCACCAATGCAGATTAACACTGAAGCTTTCTTT. The full variable domain, completed using reference TRBV18 and TRBJ1-1, is NAGVMQNPRHLVRRRGQEARLRCSPMKGHSHVYWYRQLPEEGLKFMVYLQKENIIDESGMPKERFSAEFPKEGPSILRIQQVVRGDSAAYFCASSPMQINTEAFFGQGTRLTVV.

CDR3 sequence reads: CASSLASNTEAFF. Written as DNA, the CDR3 is TGTGCCAGCAGCTTAGCCTCGAACACTGAAGCTTTCTTT. The V and J genes are TRBV5-6 and TRBJ1-1; no clear D. The CDR3 is 13 residues long. Germline V gives CDR1 SGHDT, CDR2 YYEEEE. V lost 2 bases to trimming and J lost 1 base, with 6 bases between them. The whole variable domain, remainder taken from reference TRBV5-6 and TRBJ1-1, is DAGVTQSPTHLIKTRGQQVTLRCSPKSGHDTVSWYQQALGQGPQFIFQYYEEEERQRGNFPDRFSGHQFPNYSSELNVNALLLGDSALYLCASSLASNTEAFFGQGTRLTVV.

In its sample, this clone was seen once. This rearrangement joins TRBV27 to TRBJ2-2, with 7 positions matching TRBD2. This CDR3 is 16 amino acids long. Germline trimming cut 8 bases from V and 6 bases from J; bases unmatched to any gene: 15. CDR1 MNHEY and CDR2 SMNVEV come from the germline V gene (reference sequence). The CDR3: CASASAFVGGSGELFF. As DNA, the CDR3 is TGTGCCAGCGCCTCGGCGTTCGTGGGAGGGTCCGGGGAGCTGTTTTTT.

This clone is a singleton in its sample. The CDR3 bases are TGTGCCACCAGGGAGTGGTACCATACCGGGGAGCTGTTTTTT. As protein: CATREWYHTGELFF. This rearrangement joins TRBV15 to TRBJ2-2; no clear D gene. Deletions cut 6 bases from V and 5 bases from J, with 13 bases between. Germline values: CDR1 LNHNV, CDR2 YYDKDF (reference sequence). CDR3 length: 14 amino acids.

The rearrangement joins TRBV18 to TRBJ2-7, with 11 bases identical to TRBD1. The germline CDR1 and CDR2 sequences are KGHSH and LQKENI. J lost 2 bases, V lost 6 bases, and 6 bases had no gene match. The length of the CDR3 is 15 residues. The CDR3 here is CASSRMDRGPYEQYF. The DNA of the CDR3 is TGTGCCAGCTCCCGAATGGACAGGGGGCCCTACGAGCAGTACTTC.